Presented here are 17 T cell receptor beta chains from one specimen sequenced in a study of breast tumors, draining lymph nodes, adjacent tissues. The lymph nodes were axillary draining lymph nodes from breast cancer patients. From the multiplex PCR reads, TCRdb called clonotypes with MiXCR, one entry per CDR3 protein. Here the sample spans approximately 210,000 distinct CDR3 sequences, nearly 35% being singletons. The material sequenced was axillary lymph node tissue. All receptors come from a female donor with breast cancer. Some clones in this sample may be carry-over from other donors' samples.

This clonotype was detected once. This rearrangement joins TRBV7-2 to TRBJ2-3; tentatively, D is TRBD2 (7 bases). The ends were cut back, 4 bases at V and 7 bases at J, with 15 bases in the middle. There are 14 residues in the CDR3. Germline V gene data show CDR1 as SGHTA and CDR2 as FQGNSA. CDR3 nucleotides: TGTGCCAGCAGCTATATTGGGGGGGCAAATACGCAGTATTTT. This encodes CASSYIGGANTQYF. The whole variable domain, filled in from reference TRBV7-2 and TRBJ2-3, reads GAGVSQSPSNKVTEKGKDVELRCDPISGHTALYWYRQSLGQGLEFLIYFQGNSAPDKSGLPSDRFSAERTGGSVSTLTIQRTQQEDSAVYLCASSYIGGANTQYFGPGTRLTVL.

This clonotype has more than one count but fewer than ten. The V gene is TRBV18, the J gene TRBJ2-1; 9 nucleotides agree with TRBD1. The CDR3 runs 14 residues. Germline values: CDR1 KGHSH, CDR2 LQKENI. V was pared by 6 bases and J by 5 bases, with 5 bases of the junction left unmatched. In DNA, the CDR3 is TGTGCCAGCTCTTGGACAGGGGTCAACAATGAGCAGTTCTTC. Protein sequence: CASSWTGVNNEQFF.

The V and J genes are TRBV11-3 and TRBJ1-1; the D is unclear. The germline V gene encodes CDR1 SGHNT and CDR2 YENEEA. This CDR3 has 14 residues. The V gene lost 0 bases and the J gene lost 1 base, with 6 bases spanning the gap. The CDR3 DNA reads as TGTGCCAGCAGCTTAGATGATTGGAACACTGAAGCTTTCTTT. Amino acid sequence: CASSLDDWNTEAFF.

About this clonotype: A read error is possible here, since a much larger clone lies one base away. The rearrangement uses TRBV6-5 and TRBJ2-2; weak D call: TRBD2 (5 bases). Per germline, CDR1 MNHEY and CDR2 SVGAGI. CDR3 size: 12 residues. CDR3 in DNA: TGTGCCAGCAGTTACAACACCGGGGAGCTGCTTTTT. This codes for CASSYNTGELLF.

This clonotype was counted between two and nine times. The chain couples TRBV5-4 to TRBJ2-5; 7 nucleotides agree with TRBD1. Per germline, CDR1 SGHNT and CDR2 YYREEE (reference sequence). With 4 bases clipped from V and 4 bases from J, the junction kept 10 bases outside the gene matches. The CDR3 totals 15 residues. CDR3 region: CASSTPQGPSETQYF. Written as DNA, the CDR3 is TGTGCCAGCAGCACTCCACAGGGGCCGTCAGAGACCCAGTACTTC.

This clonotype was recorded many times. This chain links TRBV7-9 with TRBJ1-4; possible D gene TRBD1, 6 bases. V was clipped by 5 bases and J by 4 bases, with 14 bases between them. From germline, CDR1 is SEHNR and CDR2 FQNEAQ (reference sequence). CDR3 size: 15 residues. CDR3 sequence: CASSPPGTFNEKLFF. The DNA of the CDR3 is TGTGCCAGCAGCCCCCCCGGGACATTTAATGAAAAACTGTTTTTT.

The chain uses TRBV28 and TRBJ2-2; 7 positions agree with TRBD2. Germline lookup yields CDR1 MDHEN and CDR2 SYDVKM. Germline trimming cut 6 bases from V and 3 bases from J; bases unmatched to any gene: 7. The CDR3 is 15 amino acids. The CDR3 bases are TGTGCCAGCAGCCTTTTAGCGGGTCACACCGGGGAGCTGTTTTTT. Protein sequence: CASSLLAGHTGELFF.

This clonotype was detected many times. V usage is TRBV7-2 and J usage is TRBJ2-7, with D possibly matching TRBD1 (5 bases). Deletions cut 1 base from V and 3 bases from J, with 13 bases between. The CDR3 totals 15 residues. Germline V gives CDR1 SGHTA, CDR2 FQGNSA. The CDR3 DNA reads as TGTGCCAGCAGCTTAGAGGTGGGGCCCCTCTACGAGCAGTACTTC. Amino acids: CASSLEVGPLYEQYF.

With regard to this clonotype: At one end, the junction sequence differs from germline, possibly due to a read error. The chain recombines TRBV14 with TRBJ2-5; the match to TRBD1 covers 7 bases. The CDR3 sequence is 14 residues long. CDR1 SGHDN and CDR2 FVKESK come from the germline V gene. CDR3 sequence reads: CASSQKTGKETQSF. In DNA form, the CDR3 reads TGTGCCAGCAGCCAGAAGACAGGGAAAGAGACCCAGTCCTTC.

This clonotype came up many times. V usage is TRBV15 and J usage is TRBJ2-5, with D perhaps TRBD1 or TRBD2 (5 bases each). This CDR3 is built from 11 residues. The ends were cut back, 8 bases at V and 2 bases at J, with 6 bases in the middle. Germline-derived CDR1 and CDR2 are LNHNV and YYDKDF (reference sequence). The CDR3 DNA reads as TGTGCCACCGAGGGGCAAGAGACCCAGTACTTC. Protein: CATEGQETQYF.

The sample holds many counts of this clonotype. V is TRBV4-1 and J is TRBJ1-2; D not resolved. The CDR3 spans 15 residues. The germline V gene has CDR1 MGHRA and CDR2 YSYEKL. V was clipped by 1 base and J by 6 bases, with 15 bases between them. In DNA, the CDR3 is TGCGCCAGCAGCCAAGTTCAGTCATCGAGGGATGGCTACACCTTC. Translating it yields CASSQVQSSRDGYTF.

V and J are TRBV15 and TRBJ1-5; TRBD1 aligns across 7 bases. Germline CDR1 is LNHNV and CDR2 is YYDKDF (reference sequence). Trimming took 3 bases from V and 11 from J; bases not matched to a gene: 13. The CDR3 has 15 amino acids. The chain's CDR3 is CATSSTPGTEETQHF. The CDR3 DNA reads TGTGCCACCAGCAGCACTCCCGGGACAGAAGAGACCCAGCATTTT.

The gene calls are TRBV7-6 and TRBJ2-1; 11 nucleotides match TRBD2. CDR3 size: 17 residues. V lost 4 bases and J lost 7; bases outside the gene matches: 12. The germline V gene encodes CDR1 SGHVS and CDR2 FNYEAQ. The chain's CDR3 is CASSSLIAGGVGNEQFF. In DNA form, the CDR3 reads TGTGCCAGCAGCTCCCTAATAGCGGGGGGGGTCGGAAATGAGCAGTTCTTC.

This clonotype was seen many times. J is TRBJ2-7 and V is TRBV7-6, with 13 bases that match TRBD2. V lost 5 bases to trimming and J lost 5 bases; unmatched junction nucleotides: 9. There are 16 residues in the CDR3. Germline loops: CDR1 SGHVS, CDR2 FNYEAQ. The CDR3, as DNA: TGTGCCAGCAGCCACGCACTAGCGGGAGGGCCTCACGAGCAGTACTTC. It specifies CASSHALAGGPHEQYF. The full variable domain, completed using reference TRBV7-6 and TRBJ2-7, is GAGVSQSPRYKVTKRGQDVALRCDPISGHVSLYWYRQALGQGPEFLTYFNYEAQQDKSGLPNDRFSAERPEGSISTLTIQRTEQRDSAMYRCASSHALAGGPHEQYFGPGTRLTVT.

Ten or more counts support this clonotype. The CDR3 sequence: CASSLLSGGSDTQYF. For the CDR3, the DNA is TGTGCCAGCAGTTTACTATCGGGAGGTTCAGATACGCAGTATTTT. The J gene is TRBJ2-3, the V gene TRBV9; 7 nucleotides match TRBD2. In germline, CDR1 is SGDLS, CDR2 YYNGEE. J gave up 4 bases and V 5 bases, and 10 bases lay outside the gene matches. The CDR3 extends over 15 amino acids.

This clonotype was detected many times. V is TRBV7-9 and J is TRBJ2-3, with 8 bases fitting TRBD2. V lost 3 bases, J lost 6 bases, and 8 bases stayed unmatched. This CDR3 contains 15 residues. Germline V gene sequence: CDR1 SEHNR, CDR2 FQNEAQ (reference sequence). In DNA form, the CDR3 reads TGTGCCAGCAGCTTCTTCGGGGGGGCAGGTGATACGCAGTATTTT. It specifies CASSFFGGAGDTQYF. The entire variable domain, with the rest obtained from reference TRBV7-9 and TRBJ2-3, is as follows: DTGVSQNPRHKITKRGQNVTFRCDPISEHNRLYWYRQTLGQGPEFLTYFQNEAQLEKSRLLSDRFSAERPKGSFSTLEIQRTEQGDSAMYLCASSFFGGAGDTQYFGPGTRLTVL.

This chain joins TRBV2 and TRBJ1-2; 8 nucleotides agree with TRBD1. The V gene's germline CDR1 is SNHLY and CDR2 FYNNEI. The CDR3 runs 11 residues. The V gene end was trimmed by 6 bases and the J gene end by 8 bases; junction bases not matched to a gene: 2. The CDR3 reads CASRGDRGYTF. CDR3 DNA: TGTGCCAGCAGAGGGGACAGGGGCTACACCTTC.